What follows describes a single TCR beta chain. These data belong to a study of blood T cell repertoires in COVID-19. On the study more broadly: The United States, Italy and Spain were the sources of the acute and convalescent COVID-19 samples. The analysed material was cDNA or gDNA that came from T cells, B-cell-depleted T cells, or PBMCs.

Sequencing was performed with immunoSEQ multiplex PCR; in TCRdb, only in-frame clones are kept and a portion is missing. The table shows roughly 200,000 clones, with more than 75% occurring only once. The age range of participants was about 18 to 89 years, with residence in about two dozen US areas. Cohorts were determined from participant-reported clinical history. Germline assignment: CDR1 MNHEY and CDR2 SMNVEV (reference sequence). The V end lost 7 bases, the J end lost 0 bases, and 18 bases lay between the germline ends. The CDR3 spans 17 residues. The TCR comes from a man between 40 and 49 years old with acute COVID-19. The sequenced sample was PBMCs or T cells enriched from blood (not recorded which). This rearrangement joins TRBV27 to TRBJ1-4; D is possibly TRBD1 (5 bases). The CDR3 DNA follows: TGTGCCAGCACCCGTAGACAGTCGGCTGCAACTAATGAAAAACTGTTTTTT. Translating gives CASTRRQSAATNEKLFF.